This T cell receptor beta chain came from a study of blood T cell repertoires in COVID-19. In the study overall: COVID-19 samples collected from the United States, Italy and Spain covered acute and convalescent phases. Sources were T cells, B-cell-depleted T cells, or PBMCs; the material itself was cDNA or gDNA.

The CDR3 is 12 amino acids. Germline V lookup: CDR1 SGHRS, CDR2 YFSETQ. The V end was cut by 4 bases, the J end by 8 bases, with 9 bases between. Generated by immunoSEQ multiplex PCR, the TCRdb table keeps only in-frame clones and is missing some. Of roughly 200,000 clones listed, about 80% are singletons. This clone was detected a few times. This receptor was obtained from a man between 50 and 59 years old with active or convalescent COVID-19. The rearrangement joins TRBV5-1 to TRBJ2-2; possible D gene TRBD2, 5 bases. The sample comprised peripheral blood. The CDR3 is CASSRGPGELFF. CDR3 nucleotide sequence: TGCGCCAGCAGCCGGGGTCCGGGGGAGCTGTTTTTT.